The 31 T cell receptor beta chains presented below share a single source sample, sequenced in a study of cytomegalovirus exposure and HLA in healthy donors. Vbeta (60) and Jbeta (13) primers were used in the PCR. Clones were sequenced by immunoSEQ multiplex PCR, and TCRdb holds only the in-frame ones, with some missing. The table includes 100,000 to 150,000 clones, 8% to 9.5% detected once. The material sequenced was PBMCs. Source of these receptors: a man between 40 and 49 years old in good health and CMV-seronegative.

This clone was counted only a few times. The CDR3 loop reads CASSVGESGANVLTF. The DNA for the CDR3 is TGTGCCAGCAGCGTAGGGGAGTCCGGGGCCAACGTCCTGACTTTC. This sequence joins TRBV9 and TRBJ2-6; possibly TRBD2 for D (5 bases). Trimming removed 0 bases from V and 4 bases from J, with 8 bases in between. Per germline, CDR1 SGDLS and CDR2 YYNGEE. CDR3 length: 15 residues. The complete variable domain, with remaining parts taken from reference TRBV9 and TRBJ2-6, reads DSGVTQTPKHLITATGQRVTLRCSPRSGDLSVYWYQQSLDQGLQFLIQYYNGEERAKGNILERFSAQQFPDLHSELNLSSLELGDSALYFCASSVGESGANVLTFGAGSRLTVL.

This rearrangement joins TRBV15 to TRBJ1-2; 7 nucleotides line up with TRBD1. The CDR3 covers 16 residues. Trimming cost V 0 bases and J 4 bases; bases outside gene matches: 8. CDR1 and CDR2 from the germline V gene are LNHNV and YYDKDF (reference sequence). This chain's CDR3 is CATSRDRAQGFYGYTF. Here the CDR3 DNA reads TGTGCCACCAGCAGAGATAGGGCACAGGGGTTCTATGGCTACACCTTC.

Notes on this clone: Other DNA sequences within the sample encode an identical CDR3. The chain has TRBV28 and TRBJ2-7, with 7 bases that match TRBD2. From germline, CDR1 is MDHEN and CDR2 SYDVKM. The CDR3 consists of 15 residues. V was clipped by 3 bases and J by 2 bases; unmatched bases: 7. DNA for the CDR3: TGTGCCAGCAGTTTGGCCCGGGGGGTCCCCTACGAGCAGTACTTC. It translates to CASSLARGVPYEQYF.

This clone was picked up a small number of times. The chain carries TRBV6-6 and TRBJ1-5; D is ambiguous. The V gene's germline CDR1 is MNHNY and CDR2 SVGAGI (reference sequence). This CDR3 contains 15 residues. Trimming took off 10 bases at V and 4 bases at J, with 20 bases between the two ends. CDR3 amino acids: CATLPSSGGNQPQHF. For the CDR3, the DNA is TGTGCCACCCTCCCCAGTAGTGGCGGGAATCAGCCCCAGCATTTT.

This clone turned up a few times. J is TRBJ1-2 and V is TRBV14; the match to TRBD1 covers 8 bases. Germline trimming cut 1 base from V and 7 bases from J; bases unmatched to any gene: 8. Germline V CDR1 and CDR2: SGHDN, FVKESK. The CDR3 covers 15 residues. The CDR3 nucleotides are TGTGCCAGCAGCCAAGCTAGGACAGGGAGGGGTGGCTACACCTTC. It translates to CASSQARTGRGGYTF. The entire variable domain, with the rest obtained from reference TRBV14 and TRBJ1-2, is as follows: EAGVTQFPSHSVIEKGQTVTLRCDPISGHDNLYWYRRVMGKEIKFLLHFVKESKQDESGMPNNRFLAERTGGTYSTLKVQPAELEDSGVYFCASSQARTGRGGYTFGSGTRLTVV.

This clone has just a few counts. V and J are TRBV10-2 and TRBJ2-7, with a tentative D call TRBD1 (5 bases). CDR3 length: 15 amino acids. V gave up 3 bases and J gave up 0 bases, with 12 bases separating them. The germline gives CDR1 WSHSY, CDR2 SAAADI. CDR3: CASSEGAPSSYEQYF. Here the CDR3 DNA reads TGCGCCAGCAGTGAAGGGGCGCCGAGCTCCTACGAGCAGTACTTC.

The chain joins TRBV4-3 to TRBJ2-4; 11 bases match TRBD1. Germline V CDR1 and CDR2: LGHNA, YSLEER. V dropped 4 bases and J dropped 3; count of bases not matched to a gene: 5. The CDR3 is 16 amino acids. The CDR3 DNA reads TGCGCCAGCAGCCCGGCGGGACAGGGGGTCAAAAACATTCAGTACTTC. This encodes CASSPAGQGVKNIQYF.

This chain uses TRBV6-5 with TRBJ1-1; 7 bases map to TRBD1. This CDR3 has 13 amino acids. The V gene's germline CDR1 is MNHEY and CDR2 SVGAGI. V shed 10 bases and J 3 bases; nucleotides not matched to a gene: 8. The CDR3 bases are TGTGCCACCCACAGGGGAGTGGACACTGAAGCTTTCTTT. Translation gives CATHRGVDTEAFF.

This clone was found a few times. CDR3 protein: CASSLPQGTEAFF. The CDR3 DNA follows: TGTGCCAGCAGCTTACCGCAGGGGACTGAAGCTTTCTTT. The chain has TRBV13 and TRBJ1-1, with D possibly matching TRBD1 (6 bases). Germline CDR1 reads PRHDT; CDR2 reads FYEKMQ (reference sequence). This CDR3 spans 13 amino acids. The germline V and J ends were trimmed by 2 bases and 5 bases, with 9 bases remaining between them.

The chain uses TRBV19 and TRBJ1-5; D uncertain. The germline gives CDR1 LNHDA, CDR2 SQIVND (reference sequence). The CDR3 extends over 15 amino acids. V was cut by 3 bases and J by 0 bases, with 9 bases left in between. In DNA form, the CDR3 reads TGTGCCAGTAGTATTACAGAGTATAGCAATCAGCCCCAGCATTTT. Its protein is CASSITEYSNQPQHF. Together with reference TRBV19 and TRBJ1-5, the CDR3 gives the full variable domain: DGGITQSPKYLFRKEGQNVTLSCEQNLNHDAMYWYRQDPGQGLRLIYYSQIVNDFQKGDIAEGYSVSREKKESFPLTVTSAQKNPTAFYLCASSITEYSNQPQHFGDGTRLSIL.

This clone came up a few times. The chain links TRBV4-1 to TRBJ1-1; 7 positions agree with TRBD1. This CDR3 region has 13 residues. CDR1 and CDR2 from the germline V gene are MGHRA and YSYEKL. V trimming: 4 bases; J trimming: 5 bases; junction bases outside the gene matches: 4. CDR3 protein: CASSPQGQTEAFF. The CDR3 DNA sequence: TGCGCCAGCAGCCCACAGGGGCAAACTGAAGCTTTCTTT.

The chain carries TRBV30 and TRBJ2-7, with 7 positions matching TRBD1. This CDR3 region has 13 residues. V was pared by 4 bases and J by 2 bases, with 5 bases of the junction left unmatched. Germline V CDR1 and CDR2: GTSNPN, SVGIG (reference sequence). CDR3 in DNA: TGTGCCTGGACCTCCGGGACAGCCTACGAGCAGTACTTC. Translation gives CAWTSGTAYEQYF. Based on the CDR3 plus reference TRBV30 and TRBJ2-7, the full variable domain is SQTIHQWPATLVQPVGSPLSLECTVEGTSNPNLYWYRQAAGRGLQLLFYSVGIGQISSEVPQNLSASRPQDRQFILSSKKLLLSDSGFYLCAWTSGTAYEQYFGPGTRLTVT.

This chain connects TRBV19 to TRBJ2-7; 10 nucleotides agree with TRBD1. CDR3 size: 14 residues. Trimming cost V 6 bases and J 4 bases; bases outside gene matches: 6. Looked up from germline, CDR1 is LNHDA and CDR2 is SQIVND (reference sequence). The CDR3 DNA follows: TGTGCCAGTAGAAGGACAGGGGGAGGGTACGAGCAGTACTTC. Its protein product is CASRRTGGGYEQYF.

The rearrangement joins TRBV9 to TRBJ2-7; D possibly corresponds to TRBD2 (6 bases). Between the trimmed V and J ends, which lost 4 bases and 7 bases, there was a span of 18 bases. The germline CDR1 and CDR2 sequences are SGDLS and YYNGEE. The length of the CDR3 is 14 residues. The chain's CDR3 is CASSPRDSPGEQYF. DNA of the CDR3: TGTGCCAGCAGCCCCCGGGACTCTCCAGGAGAGCAGTACTTC.

The chain combines TRBV29-1 with TRBJ2-5; D gene unclear. CDR3 length equals 13 residues. V was trimmed by 0 bases and J by 8 bases, leaving 13 bases between them. Germline V gene lookup returns CDR1 SQVTM and CDR2 ANQGSEA. Written as DNA, the CDR3 is TGCAGCGTTGAAGATCTCACAGCCCGCACCCAGTACTTC. It translates to CSVEDLTARTQYF.

The chain joins TRBV25-1 to TRBJ1-6; D is possibly TRBD1 (5 bases). Looked up from germline, CDR1 is MGHDK and CDR2 is SYGVNS. The CDR3 has 14 residues. Trimming cost V 7 bases and J 8 bases, with 15 bases left between them. CDR3 sequence reads: CASKGQGSHSPLHF. The DNA of the CDR3 is TGTGCCAGCAAAGGTCAGGGCTCCCATTCACCCCTCCACTTT.

The gene calls are TRBV11-2 and TRBJ1-2; 7 positions match TRBD1. V shed 7 bases and J 0 bases; nucleotides not matched to a gene: 14. The CDR3 runs to 17 residues. From germline, CDR1 is SGHAT and CDR2 FQNNGV. As DNA, the CDR3 is TGTGCCAGCAACACAATTTCGGACAGGCGAACTAACTATGGCTACACCTTC. It specifies CASNTISDRRTNYGYTF.

This clone was found a few times. The chain joins TRBV9 to TRBJ2-3; TRBD2 matches 12 bases. CDR3 length equals 16 residues. Germline values: CDR1 SGDLS, CDR2 YYNGEE. V dropped 0 bases and J dropped 2; count of bases not matched to a gene: 1. The CDR3 loop is CASSVGLAGATDTQYF. The CDR3 coding sequence is TGTGCCAGCAGCGTAGGACTAGCGGGGGCCACAGATACGCAGTATTTT.

The rearrangement joins TRBV6-1 to TRBJ2-1; TRBD2 might be the D (6 bases). Germline CDR1 MNHNS, CDR2 SASEGT. The CDR3 is made up of 14 amino acids. With 7 bases removed from V and 0 bases from J, the gap between germline ends came to 10 bases. Written as DNA, the CDR3 is TGTGCCAGCAAAGTGGGGGGCTCCTACAATGAGCAGTTCTTC. The encoded protein is CASKVGGSYNEQFF.

This clone appeared a few times. The gene calls are TRBV5-4 and TRBJ1-4, with 7 bases aligning to TRBD1. CDR1 and CDR2 (germline): SGHNT, YYREEE (reference sequence). The CDR3 runs 13 residues. The V gene end was trimmed by 2 bases and the J gene end by 8 bases; junction bases not matched to a gene: 3. The CDR3 region is CASSFRGQEKLFF. Here the CDR3 DNA reads TGTGCCAGCAGCTTCAGGGGACAGGAAAAACTGTTTTTT.

This clone was observed a few times. The J gene is TRBJ2-2, the V gene TRBV5-4; D remains unclear. This CDR3 has 12 residues. Trimming took 5 bases from V and 7 from J, leaving 9 bases between them. Germline CDR1 is SGHNT and CDR2 is YYREEE (reference sequence). The CDR3 sequence is CASRPPGGELFF. The CDR3 nucleotides are TGTGCCAGCAGACCCCCCGGCGGGGAGCTGTTTTTT. Combining the CDR3 with reference TRBV5-4 and TRBJ2-2 gives the whole variable domain ETGVTQSPTHLIKTRGQQVTLRCSSQSGHNTVSWYQQALGQGPQFIFQYYREEENGRGNFPPRFSGLQFPNYSSELNVNALELDDSALYLCASRPPGGELFFGEGSRLTVL.

There are many counts of this clone. The chain carries TRBV7-2 and TRBJ1-5; D is possibly TRBD1 (5 bases). The CDR3 runs to 15 residues. Deletions cut 5 bases from V and 0 bases from J, with 11 bases between. The germline gives CDR1 SGHTA, CDR2 FQGNSA. The CDR3 nucleotides read TGTGCCAGCAGCCGGGACTATTATAGCAATCAGCCCCAGCATTTT. Amino acids: CASSRDYYSNQPQHF.

This clone was seen a few times. The rearrangement joins TRBV18 to TRBJ1-1; TRBD1 might be the D (5 bases). Germline CDR1 reads KGHSH; CDR2 reads LQKENI. The V end lost 4 bases, the J end lost 11 bases, and 11 bases lay between the germline ends. The CDR3 runs to 11 residues. The CDR3 DNA follows: TGTGCCAGCTCACTCACCCGGGGGGCTTTCTTT. It encodes CASSLTRGAFF.

The chain is built from TRBV7-8 and TRBJ1-1; possibly TRBD1 for D (6 bases). This CDR3 is built from 15 residues. Between the trimmed V and J ends, which lost 0 bases and 7 bases, there was a span of 15 bases. Germline CDR1 is SGHVS and CDR2 is FQNEAQ. CDR3 residues: CASSLAQGLRIEAFF. The CDR3 nucleotides are TGTGCCAGCAGCTTAGCGCAGGGGCTGCGTATTGAAGCTTTCTTT.

This clone was counted between two and nine times. CDR3 DNA sequence: TGTGCCAGCAGCTTCCTAGCGGCGGGGACCGGGGAGCTGTTTTTT. It translates to CASSFLAAGTGELFF. The V gene is TRBV7-2, the J gene TRBJ2-2; 7 bases are shared with TRBD2. The germline V gene has CDR1 SGHTA and CDR2 FQGNSA. V dropped 3 bases and J dropped 5; count of bases not matched to a gene: 6. CDR3 length: 15 residues.

The chain has TRBV5-4 and TRBJ2-5; D gene ambiguous. With the DNA end fitting TRBJ2-7 better, the J assignment may be wrong. The germline V gene encodes CDR1 SGHNT and CDR2 YYREEE (reference sequence). The CDR3 consists of 14 residues. CDR3 residues: CASSLDPYGYEQYF. CDR3 coding DNA: TGTGCCAGCAGCTTGGACCCCTACGGGTACGAGCAGTACTTC.

The J gene is TRBJ2-7, the V gene TRBV10-3, with 7 bases identical to TRBD1. J was trimmed by 3 bases and V by 10 bases; bases with no gene match: 6. The CDR3 spans 12 residues. Germline V CDR1 and CDR2: ENHRY, SYGVKD. The CDR3 protein is CATSRDSYEQYF. CDR3 in DNA: TGTGCCACCTCCCGGGACAGCTACGAGCAGTACTTC.

This clone was seen a few times. V and J are TRBV5-4 and TRBJ1-2; possibly TRBD1 for D (6 bases). The germline V and J ends were trimmed by 0 bases and 4 bases, with 16 bases remaining between them. The germline V gene has CDR1 SGHNT and CDR2 YYREEE (reference sequence). The length of the CDR3 is 16 residues. The CDR3 coding sequence is TGTGCCAGCAGCTTGGCCGGGGCAGGGGAGATCTATGGCTACACCTTC. Protein product: CASSLAGAGEIYGYTF. Drawing the rest from reference TRBV5-4 and TRBJ1-2, the complete variable domain is ETGVTQSPTHLIKTRGQQVTLRCSSQSGHNTVSWYQQALGQGPQFIFQYYREEENGRGNFPPRFSGLQFPNYSSELNVNALELDDSALYLCASSLAGAGEIYGYTFGSGTRLTVV.

This chain connects TRBV7-2 to TRBJ2-6; D remains unclear. This CDR3 spans 15 amino acids. Germline CDR1 is SGHTA and CDR2 is FQGNSA. The V end lost 3 bases, the J end lost 0 bases, and 6 bases lay between the germline ends. CDR3 coding DNA: TGTGCCAGCAGCTTGAAGAGCTCTGGGGCCAACGTCCTGACTTTC. As protein: CASSLKSSGANVLTF.

Only a few counts were recorded for this clone. This sequence joins TRBV4-1 and TRBJ2-6, with 12 bases fitting TRBD1. The J segment lost 2 bases and the V segment lost 2 bases, leaving 7 bases of the junction unmatched. The CDR3 runs 19 residues. Per the germline V gene, CDR1 is MGHRA and CDR2 is YSYEKL. The CDR3 sequence: CASSQIPGQGAPGANVLTF. CDR3 sequence (DNA): TGCGCCAGCAGCCAAATTCCGGGACAGGGGGCGCCTGGGGCCAACGTCCTGACTTTC.

This clone showed up just a few times. The chain is built from TRBV28 and TRBJ1-1; 9 nucleotides match TRBD1. In germline, CDR1 is MDHEN, CDR2 SYDVKM. Trimming cost V 6 bases and J 4 bases; bases outside gene matches: 15. This CDR3 is built from 17 residues. CDR3 coding DNA: TGTGCCAGCAGCCTCCCTTTACAGGGGGCGCAGGTCACTGAAGCTTTCTTT. It translates to CASSLPLQGAQVTEAFF. The variable domain in full, completed from reference TRBV28 and TRBJ1-1, reads DVKVTQSSRYLVKRTGEKVFLECVQDMDHENMFWYRQDPGLGLRLIYFSYDVKMKEKGDIPEGYSVSREKKERFSLILESASTNQTSMYLCASSLPLQGAQVTEAFFGQGTRLTVV.